This paragraph reports one TCR beta chain. The antigen this receptor binds is unknown. The record has no base qualities; no much larger clone is one base away. The data were taken from a study of technical replicates of blood from four donors (dated by TCRdb to about 2017). Libraries were made using the immunoSEQ multiplex PCR assay. TCRdb's version of the immuneACCESS table is confined to in-frame rearrangements and falls short of the full clone set. An unresolved V gene accounts for under half of the shortfall where checked; the remainder is of unknown origin. Recorded for this sample are approximately 80,000 clones; roughly 98% of them occurred a single time. Around 0.15% of the sample comes from the top ten. The CDR1 and CDR2 encoded by the germline V gene are SNHLY and FYNNEI. From V the trimming removes 5 bases and from J it removes 7 bases, while the gene matches leave 7 bases of the junction unaccounted for. Including cysteine and phenylalanine, the CDR3 has 13 amino acids. Left in the record is the CDR3 DNA by itself, 39 bases read in frame from the first base.

The receptor was isolated from a human donor in good health. Sequencing input: T cells isolated from PBMCs. The chain couples TRBV2 to TRBJ1-2; 7 bases in the junction line up with TRBD1. The CDR3 is CASSPQGPGGYTF. The nucleotide sequence is given as TGTGCCAGCAGTCCACAGGGGCCGGGTGGCTACACCTTC.